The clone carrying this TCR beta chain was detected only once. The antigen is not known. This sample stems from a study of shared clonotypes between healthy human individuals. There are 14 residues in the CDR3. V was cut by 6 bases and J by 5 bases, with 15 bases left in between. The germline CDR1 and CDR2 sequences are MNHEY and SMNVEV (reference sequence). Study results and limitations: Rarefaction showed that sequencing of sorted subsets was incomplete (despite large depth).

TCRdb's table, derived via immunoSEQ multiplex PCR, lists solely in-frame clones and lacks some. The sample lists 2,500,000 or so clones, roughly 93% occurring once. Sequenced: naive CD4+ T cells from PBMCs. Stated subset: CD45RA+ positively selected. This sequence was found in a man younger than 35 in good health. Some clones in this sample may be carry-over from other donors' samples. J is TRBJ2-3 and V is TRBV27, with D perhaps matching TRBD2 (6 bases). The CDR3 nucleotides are TGTGCCAGCAGCGGGACTTTGGGGCAAGATACGCAGTATTTT. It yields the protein CASSGTLGQDTQYF.